Presented here are 27 T cell receptor beta chains from one specimen sequenced in a study of vaccination effects on CD4 cells after COVID-19. Their antigens remain unidentified. TCRdb keeps only in-frame clones here, not all; method: immunoSEQ multiplex PCR. Here the sample spans tens of thousands of clones, more than 70% being singletons. Expansion with viral peptide pools was applied to antigen-specific CD4+ T cells by the ViraFEST assay prior to sequencing. The culture ran for under eleven days, and then CD4+ T cells were isolated. PCR showed that the person got SARS-CoV-2 infection at some point between March and December 2020. The specimen comprised CD4+ T cells from PBMCs cultured with a peptide pool, sampled before COVID-19 vaccination. The source is a human donor who had a prior SARS-CoV-2 infection.

The gene calls are TRBV28 and TRBJ1-2, with a tentative D call TRBD1 (5 bases). The CDR3 runs to 15 residues. In germline, CDR1 is MDHEN, CDR2 SYDVKM. Trimming shortened V by 5 bases and J by 7 bases, and 20 bases separated the two germline ends. Here the CDR3 reads CASSTLRAGIAGYTF. CDR3 coding DNA: TGTGCCAGCAGTACCCTCCGAGCAGGGATTGCTGGCTACACCTTC.

The table lists this clone with a few counts. This chain uses TRBV14 with TRBJ1-2; D unclear. Deletions cut 1 base from V and 7 bases from J, with 13 bases between. Germline-derived CDR1 and CDR2 are SGHDN and FVKESK. The CDR3 spans 14 residues. This CDR3 reads CASSQVTTASGYTF. CDR3 DNA: TGTGCCAGCAGCCAAGTTACGACGGCCTCTGGCTACACCTTC. The variable domain in full, completed from reference TRBV14 and TRBJ1-2, reads EAGVTQFPSHSVIEKGQTVTLRCDPISGHDNLYWYRRVMGKEIKFLLHFVKESKQDESGMPNNRFLAERTGGTYSTLKVQPAELEDSGVYFCASSQVTTASGYTFGSGTRLTVV.

The chain uses TRBV7-6 and TRBJ2-2; TRBD2 might be the D (6 bases). In germline, CDR1 is SGHVS, CDR2 FNYEAQ. V shed 5 bases and J shed 7 bases, with 17 bases lying between them. The CDR3 loop spans 15 amino acids. CDR3 nucleotide sequence: TGTGCCAGCAGCCCAACACGAGCGGGTATCGGGGAGCTGTTTTTT. The encoded protein is CASSPTRAGIGELFF.

V usage is TRBV27 and J usage is TRBJ1-6; 9 bases fit TRBD1. Germline V gives CDR1 MNHEY, CDR2 SMNVEV (reference sequence). V lost 4 bases, J lost 8 bases, and 9 bases stayed unmatched. The CDR3 has 16 amino acids. The CDR3 loop reads CASSWGQGIGYSPLHF. The CDR3 coding sequence is TGTGCCAGCAGTTGGGGACAGGGAATCGGTTATTCACCCCTCCACTTT.

The chain carries TRBV7-5 and TRBJ2-2; the tabulated D call, TRBD1, remains unverified against the DNA. TRBV7-5 is deemed a pseudogene. The CDR3 loop spans 19 amino acids. As DNA, the CDR3 is TGTGCCAGAAGCTTATCTCCCCTGACAGGAGATACGAACACCGGGGAGCTGTTTTTT. Translating gives CARSLSPLTGDTNTGELFF.

This clone appeared a few times. V is TRBV21-1 and J is TRBJ2-3. TRBV21-1 is a listed pseudogene. This CDR3 has 15 amino acids. The CDR3 loop is CASRNQLLGTDTQYF. The CDR3 DNA sequence: TGTGCCAGCAGGAACCAGCTCCTTGGCACAGATACGCAGTATTTT.

This chain links TRBV6-5 with TRBJ2-2; 12 bases fit TRBD1. V shed 7 bases, J shed 5 bases, and the junction held 5 bases outside the gene matches. Looked up from germline, CDR1 is MNHEY and CDR2 is SVGAGI. The CDR3 covers 15 residues. Written as DNA, the CDR3 is TGTGCCAGCAACCGGGACAGGGGGCGAACCGGGGAGCTGTTTTTT. Its protein is CASNRDRGRTGELFF.

This clone appeared once. V usage is TRBV7-3 and J usage is TRBJ2-5, with TRBD1 matching over 8 bases. This CDR3 is built from 13 residues. Losses at the gene ends were 5 bases for V and 2 bases for J; bases not matched to a gene: 1. Germline V gives CDR1 SGHTA, CDR2 FQGTGA. CDR3 residues: CASSRTGQETQYF. The CDR3 nucleotides read TGTGCCAGCAGCCGGACAGGGCAAGAGACCCAGTACTTC. Complete variable domain (other parts from reference TRBV7-3 and TRBJ2-5): GAGVSQTPSNKVTEKGKYVELRCDPISGHTALYWYRQSLGQGPEFLIYFQGTGAADDSGLPNDRFFAVRPEGSVSTLKIQRTERGDSAVYLCASSRTGQETQYFGPGTRLLVL.

The chain is built from TRBV30 and TRBJ2-7, with 12 bases aligning to TRBD1. The junction had 7 bases not matched to a gene; V was cut back by 1 base and J by 6 bases. The V gene's germline CDR1 is GTSNPN and CDR2 SVGIG (reference sequence). The CDR3 has 15 residues. CDR3 nucleotides: TGTGCCTGGAGTGCGTGGGACAGGGGGCCCTCCGAGCAGTACTTC. Translated, it gives CAWSAWDRGPSEQYF.

V is TRBV5-1 and J is TRBJ1-2, with a weak D call TRBD1 (6 bases). The V gene lost 1 base and the J gene lost 8 bases, with 12 bases spanning the gap. This CDR3 spans 13 amino acids. Germline assignment: CDR1 SGHRS and CDR2 YFSETQ. The CDR3 region has the DNA TGCGCCAGCAGCTTGACTGCCGGGGGCGGCTACACCTTC. Its translation: CASSLTAGGGYTF. Variable domain in full (rest from reference TRBV5-1 and TRBJ1-2): KAGVTQTPRYLIKTRGQQVTLSCSPISGHRSVSWYQQTPGQGLQFLFEYFSETQRNKGNFPGRFSGRQFSNSRSEMNVSTLELGDSALYLCASSLTAGGGYTFGSGTRLTVV.

This clone was seen only once. The rearrangement links TRBV5-1 to TRBJ2-5; the D gene is possibly TRBD1 (5 bases). V lost 1 base and J lost 7, with 14 bases in between. The CDR3 spans 14 residues. Germline V lookup: CDR1 SGHRS, CDR2 YFSETQ. The CDR3 nucleotides are TGCGCCAGCAGCTTGAAGGGCAGGGAAGGGACCCAGTACTTC. Amino acids: CASSLKGREGTQYF. Variable domain in full (rest from reference TRBV5-1 and TRBJ2-5): KAGVTQTPRYLIKTRGQQVTLSCSPISGHRSVSWYQQTPGQGLQFLFEYFSETQRNKGNFPGRFSGRQFSNSRSEMNVSTLELGDSALYLCASSLKGREGTQYFGPGTRLLVL.

This clone occurred a few times. The gene calls are TRBV5-4 and TRBJ2-1; D is unresolved. This CDR3 has 16 amino acids. Trimming took off 4 bases at V and 4 bases at J, with 18 bases between the two ends. Germline V gene data show CDR1 as SGHNT and CDR2 as YYREEE (reference sequence). CDR3 residues: CASSGNRIGPYNEQFF. The CDR3 nucleotides are TGTGCCAGCAGCGGGAATAGAATCGGTCCGTACAATGAGCAGTTCTTC.

V and J are TRBV5-4 and TRBJ2-7; 12 nucleotides match TRBD2. There are 15 residues in the CDR3. Germline V gives CDR1 SGHNT, CDR2 YYREEE (reference sequence). J was trimmed by 6 bases and V by 4 bases; bases with no gene match: 8. DNA of the CDR3: TGTGCCAGCAGCCTAGCGGGGGGGCAAAGGACCGAGCAGTACTTC. Its translation is CASSLAGGQRTEQYF.

This chain uses TRBV2 with TRBJ2-7, with a tentative D call TRBD2 (6 bases). The CDR3 consists of 14 residues. V was clipped by 5 bases and J by 5 bases, with 16 bases between them. The germline V gene has CDR1 SNHLY and CDR2 FYNNEI. The CDR3 DNA reads as TGTGCCAGCAGTAGGTTTACTAGCCGGGACGAGCAGTACTTC. Its protein is CASSRFTSRDEQYF.

The CDR3 sequence: CASSFGLDGDTQYF. DNA for the CDR3: TGCGCCAGCAGCTTCGGACTAGATGGAGATACGCAGTATTTT. This sequence joins TRBV5-1 and TRBJ2-3; 7 bases line up with TRBD2. CDR3 length: 14 amino acids. Unmatched junction bases numbered 5, after V lost 2 bases and J lost 5 bases. Germline V gene data show CDR1 as SGHRS and CDR2 as YFSETQ.

V usage is TRBV5-4 and J usage is TRBJ1-2; tentative D call: TRBD1 (5 bases). CDR3 length: 16 amino acids. CDR1 is SGHNT, CDR2 YYREEE, per germline (reference sequence). V was cut by 3 bases and J by 4 bases, with 19 bases left in between. The CDR3 protein is CASSSLGARRGYGYTF. The CDR3 DNA reads TGTGCCAGCAGCTCGTTAGGGGCCCGGCGAGGCTATGGCTACACCTTC.

This clone has a handful of counts. This CDR3 reads CASSLGSGGYTF. The CDR3 coding sequence is TGTGCCAGCAGCTTGGGTAGCGGCGGCTACACCTTC. This chain links TRBV5-5 with TRBJ1-2; the D is unclear. The germline V and J ends were trimmed by 0 bases and 8 bases, with 8 bases remaining between them. Germline V lookup: CDR1 SGHKS, CDR2 YYEKEE (reference sequence). CDR3 length equals 12 residues.

This rearrangement joins TRBV4-1 to TRBJ1-3; D is ambiguous. This CDR3 has 17 amino acids. The germline gives CDR1 MGHRA, CDR2 YSYEKL. V lost 0 bases, J lost 6 bases, and 18 bases lay in between. Here the CDR3 reads CASSQDPTARVVNTIYF. The DNA for the CDR3 is TGCGCCAGCAGCCAAGACCCCACGGCTAGGGTTGTAAACACCATATATTTT.

This chain joins TRBV5-1 and TRBJ1-1, with D possibly matching TRBD1 (6 bases). V was cut by 4 bases and J by 1 base, with 11 bases left in between. This CDR3 spans 14 amino acids. Germline values: CDR1 SGHRS, CDR2 YFSETQ. The CDR3: CASSRPQGNTEAFF. The CDR3 nucleotides are TGCGCCAGCAGCCGACCACAGGGGAACACTGAAGCTTTCTTT.

The chain recombines TRBV11-2 with TRBJ2-4, with D perhaps matching TRBD2 (6 bases). The CDR3 runs to 16 residues. The germline CDR1 and CDR2 sequences are SGHAT and FQNNGV. V lost 2 bases, J lost 0 bases, and 11 bases lay in between. The CDR3 loop is CASSLSPGVAKNIQYF. The CDR3 DNA reads as TGTGCCAGCAGCTTAAGTCCGGGAGTAGCCAAAAACATTCAGTACTTC.

This sequence joins TRBV5-1 and TRBJ1-6; TRBD1 might be the D (5 bases). V lost 2 bases to trimming and J lost 3 bases, with 6 bases between them. Germline V gene sequence: CDR1 SGHRS, CDR2 YFSETQ. The CDR3 is 14 residues long. CDR3 residues: CASSLGVYNSPLHF. The CDR3 region has the DNA TGCGCCAGCAGCTTAGGGGTCTATAATTCACCCCTCCACTTT.

The genes are TRBV6-5 and TRBJ2-5; D is perhaps TRBD1 (6 bases). V lost 5 bases and J lost 5, with 18 bases in between. The CDR3 is 15 amino acids. The germline V gene encodes CDR1 MNHEY and CDR2 SVGAGI. CDR3: CASSRLTGLGETQYF. The CDR3 DNA is TGTGCCAGCAGTAGACTGACAGGTTTGGGGGAGACCCAGTACTTC.

The gene calls are TRBV14 and TRBJ1-3, with a possible D match to TRBD1 (5 bases). Germline V gene lookup returns CDR1 SGHDN and CDR2 FVKESK. The V and J ends lost 2 bases and 1 base respectively, with 18 bases between them. CDR3 length: 18 residues. CDR3 bases: TGTGCCAGCAGCCAACTACCGATCAGGGTCGGGTCTGGAAACACCATATATTTT. Translation gives CASSQLPIRVGSGNTIYF.

This clone was observed a handful of times. V gene TRBV3-1 (or the pseudogene TRBV3-2) combines with J gene TRBJ2-2; no reliable D call. This CDR3 has 14 amino acids. The germline V gene encodes CDR1 LGHDT and CDR2 YNNKEL (reference sequence). Deletions cut 3 bases from V and 5 bases from J, with 10 bases between. The CDR3 coding sequence is TGTGCCAGCAGCCAGTACGCTATAACCGGGGAGCTGTTTTTT. Translating gives CASSQYAITGELFF.

The V gene is TRBV20-1, the J gene TRBJ2-7; D unresolved. Trimming pared 3 bases from V and 0 bases from J, leaving 12 bases between. The germline gives CDR1 DFQATT, CDR2 SNEGSKA (reference sequence). The CDR3 consists of 14 residues. CDR3: CSASIKAGSYEQYF. The CDR3, as DNA: TGCAGTGCTAGTATAAAGGCCGGCTCCTACGAGCAGTACTTC.

The chain recombines TRBV12-5 with TRBJ2-7; TRBD2 matches at 7 bases. CDR1 and CDR2 from the germline V gene are LGHNT and FRNRAP. The CDR3 spans 14 residues. V was clipped by 3 bases and J by 1 base; unmatched bases: 3. Written as DNA, the CDR3 is TGTGCTAGTGGTTTTGGGGGGGGGTCCTACGAGCAGTACTTC. Translating gives CASGFGGGSYEQYF.

This clone has only one observation. The gene calls are TRBV12-3 or TRBV12-4 and TRBJ1-2, with TRBD1 matching over 7 bases. CDR3 length equals 13 residues. V gave up 6 bases and J gave up 7 bases; unmatched junction bases: 8. Here the CDR3 reads CASRPQGSGGYTF. CDR3 nucleotide sequence: TGTGCCAGCAGACCACAGGGGAGTGGTGGCTACACCTTC.